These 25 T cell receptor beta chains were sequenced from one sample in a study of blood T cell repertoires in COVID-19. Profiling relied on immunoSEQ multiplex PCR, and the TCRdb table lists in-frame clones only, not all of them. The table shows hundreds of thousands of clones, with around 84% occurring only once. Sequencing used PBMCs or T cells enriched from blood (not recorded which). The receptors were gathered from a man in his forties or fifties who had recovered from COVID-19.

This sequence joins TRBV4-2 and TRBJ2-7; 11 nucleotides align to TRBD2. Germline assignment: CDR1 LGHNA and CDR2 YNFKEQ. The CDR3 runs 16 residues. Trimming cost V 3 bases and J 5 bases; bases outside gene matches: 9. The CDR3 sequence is CASSQEIAGGPDEQYF. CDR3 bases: TGTGCCAGCAGCCAGGAAATAGCGGGAGGGCCCGACGAGCAGTACTTC.

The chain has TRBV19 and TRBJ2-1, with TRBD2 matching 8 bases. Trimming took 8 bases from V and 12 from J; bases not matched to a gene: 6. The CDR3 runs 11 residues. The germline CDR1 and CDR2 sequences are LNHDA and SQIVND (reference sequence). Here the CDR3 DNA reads TGTGCCAGTGCTACTAGCGGAGGGCAGTTCTTC. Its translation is CASATSGGQFF.

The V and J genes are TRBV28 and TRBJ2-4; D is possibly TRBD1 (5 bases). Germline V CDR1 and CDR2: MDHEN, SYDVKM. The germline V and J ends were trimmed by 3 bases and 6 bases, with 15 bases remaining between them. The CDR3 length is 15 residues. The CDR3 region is CASSFYTRQGNIQYF. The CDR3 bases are TGTGCCAGCAGTTTTTACACTCGCCAGGGAAACATTCAGTACTTC.

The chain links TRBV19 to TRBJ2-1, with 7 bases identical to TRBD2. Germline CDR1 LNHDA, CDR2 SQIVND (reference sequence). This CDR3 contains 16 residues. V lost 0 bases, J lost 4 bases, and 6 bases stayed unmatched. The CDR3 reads CASSIDPRESYNEQFF. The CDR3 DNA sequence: TGTGCCAGTAGTATAGATCCGCGGGAGTCTTACAATGAGCAGTTCTTC. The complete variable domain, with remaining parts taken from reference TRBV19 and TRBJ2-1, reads DGGITQSPKYLFRKEGQNVTLSCEQNLNHDAMYWYRQDPGQGLRLIYYSQIVNDFQKGDIAEGYSVSREKKESFPLTVTSAQKNPTAFYLCASSIDPRESYNEQFFGPGTRLTVL.

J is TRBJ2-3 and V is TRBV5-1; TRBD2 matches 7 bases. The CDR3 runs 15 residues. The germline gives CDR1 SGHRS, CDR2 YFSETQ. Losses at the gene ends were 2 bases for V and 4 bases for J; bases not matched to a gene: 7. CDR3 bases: TGCGCCAGCAGCTTTTCCACGGGGGGTGCAGATACGCAGTATTTT. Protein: CASSFSTGGADTQYF. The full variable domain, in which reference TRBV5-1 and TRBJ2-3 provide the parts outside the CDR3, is KAGVTQTPRYLIKTRGQQVTLSCSPISGHRSVSWYQQTPGQGLQFLFEYFSETQRNKGNFPGRFSGRQFSNSRSEMNVSTLELGDSALYLCASSFSTGGADTQYFGPGTRLTVL.

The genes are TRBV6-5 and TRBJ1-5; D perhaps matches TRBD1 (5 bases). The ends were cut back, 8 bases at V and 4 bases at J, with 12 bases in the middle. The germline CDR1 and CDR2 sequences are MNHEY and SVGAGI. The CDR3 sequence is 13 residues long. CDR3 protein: CASAGLGNQPQHF. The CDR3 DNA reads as TGTGCCAGCGCGGGGCTAGGAAATCAGCCCCAGCATTTT.

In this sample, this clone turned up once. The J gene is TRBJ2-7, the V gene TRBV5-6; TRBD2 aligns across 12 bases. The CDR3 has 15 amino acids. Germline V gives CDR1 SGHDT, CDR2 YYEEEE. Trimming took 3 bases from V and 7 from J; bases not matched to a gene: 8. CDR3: CASSWGLAGPSEQYF. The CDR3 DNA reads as TGTGCCAGCAGCTGGGGACTAGCGGGCCCCTCGGAGCAGTACTTC.

The CDR3 bases are TGTGCCAGCAGTTTATCCCCCTTTACAGGGTCGAACACCGGGGAGCTGTTTTTT. Encoded protein: CASSLSPFTGSNTGELFF. This chain joins TRBV28 and TRBJ2-2; D might be TRBD1 (6 bases). Deletions cut 1 base from V and 0 bases from J, with 15 bases between. The germline V gene encodes CDR1 MDHEN and CDR2 SYDVKM. The CDR3 spans 18 residues.

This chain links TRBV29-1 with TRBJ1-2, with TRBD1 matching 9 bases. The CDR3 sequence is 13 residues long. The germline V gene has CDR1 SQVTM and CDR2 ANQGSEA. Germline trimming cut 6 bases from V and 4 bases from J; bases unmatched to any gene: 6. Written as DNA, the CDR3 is TGCAGCGTACCGGGACAGGGTCTCTATGGCTACACCTTC. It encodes CSVPGQGLYGYTF.

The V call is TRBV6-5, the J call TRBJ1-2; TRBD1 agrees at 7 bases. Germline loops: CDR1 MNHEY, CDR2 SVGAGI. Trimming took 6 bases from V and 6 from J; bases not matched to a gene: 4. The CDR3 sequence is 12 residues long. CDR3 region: CASSSTGHGYTF. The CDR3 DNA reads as TGTGCCAGCAGCTCGACAGGGCATGGCTACACCTTC.

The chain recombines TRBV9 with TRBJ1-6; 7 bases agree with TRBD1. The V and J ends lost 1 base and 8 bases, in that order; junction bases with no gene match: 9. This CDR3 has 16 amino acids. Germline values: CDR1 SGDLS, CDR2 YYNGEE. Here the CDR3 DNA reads TGTGCCAGCAGCGTACTCCGGGACAGCTCTTATTCACCCCTCCACTTT. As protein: CASSVLRDSSYSPLHF.

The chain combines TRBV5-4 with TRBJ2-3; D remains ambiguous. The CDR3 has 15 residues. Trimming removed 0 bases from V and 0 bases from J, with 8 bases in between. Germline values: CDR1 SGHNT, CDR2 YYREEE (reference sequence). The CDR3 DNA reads TGTGCCAGCAGCTTGGGCAGGTCTAGCACAGATACGCAGTATTTT. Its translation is CASSLGRSSTDTQYF.

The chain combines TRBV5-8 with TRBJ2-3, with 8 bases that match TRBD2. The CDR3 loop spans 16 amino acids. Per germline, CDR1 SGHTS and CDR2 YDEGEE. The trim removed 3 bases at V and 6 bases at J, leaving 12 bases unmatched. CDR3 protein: CASSWGVAGSQDTQYF. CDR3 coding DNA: TGTGCCAGCAGCTGGGGGGTAGCGGGAAGTCAGGATACGCAGTATTTT.

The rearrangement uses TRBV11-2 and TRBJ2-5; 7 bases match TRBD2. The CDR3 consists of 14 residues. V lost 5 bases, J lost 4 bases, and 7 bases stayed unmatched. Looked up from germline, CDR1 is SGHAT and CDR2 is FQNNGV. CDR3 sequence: CASSRVGGVETQYF. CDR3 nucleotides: TGTGCCAGCAGCCGTGTGGGGGGGGTAGAGACCCAGTACTTC. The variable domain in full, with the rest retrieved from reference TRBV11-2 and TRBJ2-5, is EAGVAQSPRYKIIEKRQSVAFWCNPISGHATLYWYQQILGQGPKLLIQFQNNGVVDDSQLPKDRFSAERLKGVDSTLKIQPAKLEDSAVYLCASSRVGGVETQYFGPGTRLLVL.

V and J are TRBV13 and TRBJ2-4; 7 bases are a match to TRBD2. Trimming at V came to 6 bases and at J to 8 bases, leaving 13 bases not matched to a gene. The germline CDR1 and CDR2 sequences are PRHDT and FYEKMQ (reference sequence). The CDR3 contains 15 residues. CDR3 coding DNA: TGTGCCAGCAGTTCCCTAGCGGTCGACGGGGACATTCAGTACTTC. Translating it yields CASSSLAVDGDIQYF.

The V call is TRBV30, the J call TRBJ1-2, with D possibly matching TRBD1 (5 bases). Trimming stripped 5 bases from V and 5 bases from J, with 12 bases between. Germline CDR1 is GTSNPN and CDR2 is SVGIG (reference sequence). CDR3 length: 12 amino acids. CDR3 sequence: CAWLDILYGYTF. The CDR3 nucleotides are TGTGCCTGGTTGGACATTTTATATGGCTACACCTTC.

CDR3 in amino acids: CASSHTSGSSYEQYF. Written as DNA, the CDR3 is TGTGCCAGCAGTCATACTAGCGGGAGTTCCTACGAGCAGTACTTC. The chain links TRBV9 to TRBJ2-7; TRBD2 matches 11 bases. Germline assignment: CDR1 SGDLS and CDR2 YYNGEE. The CDR3 length is 15 residues. Losses at the gene ends were 5 bases for V and 1 base for J; bases not matched to a gene: 5. Together with reference TRBV9 and TRBJ2-7, the CDR3 gives the full variable domain: DSGVTQTPKHLITATGQRVTLRCSPRSGDLSVYWYQQSLDQGLQFLIQYYNGEERAKGNILERFSAQQFPDLHSELNLSSLELGDSALYFCASSHTSGSSYEQYFGPGTRLTVT.

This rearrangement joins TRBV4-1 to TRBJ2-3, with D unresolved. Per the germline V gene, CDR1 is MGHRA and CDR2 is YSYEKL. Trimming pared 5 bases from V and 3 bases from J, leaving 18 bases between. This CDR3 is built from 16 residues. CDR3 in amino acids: CASSFPPFTETDTQYF. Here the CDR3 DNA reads TGCGCCAGCAGCTTCCCTCCATTCACAGAGACAGATACGCAGTATTTT.

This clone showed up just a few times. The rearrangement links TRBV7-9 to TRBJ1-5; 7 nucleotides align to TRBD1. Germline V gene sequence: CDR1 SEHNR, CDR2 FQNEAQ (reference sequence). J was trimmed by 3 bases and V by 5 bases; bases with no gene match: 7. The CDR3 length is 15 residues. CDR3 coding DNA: TGTGCCAGCAGCCCGGGGGACAGTCCCAATCAGCCCCAGCATTTT. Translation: CASSPGDSPNQPQHF.

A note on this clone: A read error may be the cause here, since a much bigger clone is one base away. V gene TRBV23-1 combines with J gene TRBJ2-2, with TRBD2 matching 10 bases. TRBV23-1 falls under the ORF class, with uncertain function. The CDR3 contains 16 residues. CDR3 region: CVSSHSGLATTGELFF. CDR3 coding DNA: TGCGTCAGCAGTCACTCGGGACTAGCGACCACCGGGGAGCTGTTTTTT.

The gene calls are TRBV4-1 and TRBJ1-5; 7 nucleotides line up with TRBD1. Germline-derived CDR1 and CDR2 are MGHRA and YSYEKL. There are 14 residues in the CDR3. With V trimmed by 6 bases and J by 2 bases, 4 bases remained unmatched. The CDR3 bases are TGCGCCAGCAGACAGGGGCATGGCAATCAGCCCCAGCATTTT. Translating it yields CASRQGHGNQPQHF.

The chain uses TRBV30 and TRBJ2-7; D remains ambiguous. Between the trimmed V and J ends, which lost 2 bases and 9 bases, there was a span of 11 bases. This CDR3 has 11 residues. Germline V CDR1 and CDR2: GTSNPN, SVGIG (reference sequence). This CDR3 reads CAWSKSSGQYF. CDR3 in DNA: TGTGCCTGGAGTAAGTCTTCAGGGCAGTACTTC.

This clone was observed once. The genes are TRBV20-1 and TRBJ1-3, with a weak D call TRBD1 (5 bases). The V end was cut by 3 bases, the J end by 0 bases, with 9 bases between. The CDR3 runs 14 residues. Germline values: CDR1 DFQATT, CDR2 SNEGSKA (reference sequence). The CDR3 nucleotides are TGCAGTGCTAGTTGGGGCGGCTCTGGAAACACCATATATTTT. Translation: CSASWGGSGNTIYF.

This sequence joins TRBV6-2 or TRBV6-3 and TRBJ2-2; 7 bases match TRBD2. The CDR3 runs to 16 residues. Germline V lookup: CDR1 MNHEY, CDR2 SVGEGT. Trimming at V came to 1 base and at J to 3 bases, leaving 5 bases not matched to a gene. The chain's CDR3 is CASSYLAGVYTGELFF. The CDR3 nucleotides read TGTGCCAGCAGTTACTTGGCGGGAGTGTACACCGGGGAGCTGTTTTTT.

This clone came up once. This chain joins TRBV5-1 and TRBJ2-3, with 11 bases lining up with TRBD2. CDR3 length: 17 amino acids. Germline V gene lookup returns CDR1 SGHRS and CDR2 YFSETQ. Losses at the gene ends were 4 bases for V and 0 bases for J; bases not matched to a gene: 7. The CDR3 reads CASSPGGLAASTDTQYF. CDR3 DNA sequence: TGCGCCAGCAGCCCTGGGGGACTAGCGGCTAGCACAGATACGCAGTATTTT.